Detailed here is one T cell receptor (beta chain). As yet, its antigen is unknown. Other nucleotide sequences from this sample produce the same CDR3. The data originate from a study of PD-1 blockade in classical Hodgkin lymphoma. Study-level points and caveats: There was a significant rise in CD4+ TCR diversity by C4D1, with no such rise for CD8+.

Here immunoSEQ multiplex PCR was the method, and the copy in TCRdb shows in-frame clones only, minus some. The sample consists of approximately 93,000 clones, over 75% of them appearing once. Time point of the sample: cycle 4 day 1 (C4D1), after five to seven weeks of nivolumab. Autologous stem cell transplantation was followed by relapse in every patient, and brentuximab vedotin exposure varied. The germline V gene encodes CDR1 SGDLS and CDR2 YYNGEE. The CDR3 length is 15 residues. V lost 0 bases to trimming and J lost 1 base, with 8 bases between them. This chain uses TRBV9 with TRBJ2-1, with D tentatively TRBD1 (6 bases). Sample: peripheral blood mononuclear cells (PBMCs), taken before the fourth cycle of nivolumab. This TCR came from a human donor with classical Hodgkin lymphoma. CDR3: CASSVGGRSYNEQFF. CDR3 bases: TGTGCCAGCAGCGTAGGGGGGCGGTCCTACAATGAGCAGTTCTTC.